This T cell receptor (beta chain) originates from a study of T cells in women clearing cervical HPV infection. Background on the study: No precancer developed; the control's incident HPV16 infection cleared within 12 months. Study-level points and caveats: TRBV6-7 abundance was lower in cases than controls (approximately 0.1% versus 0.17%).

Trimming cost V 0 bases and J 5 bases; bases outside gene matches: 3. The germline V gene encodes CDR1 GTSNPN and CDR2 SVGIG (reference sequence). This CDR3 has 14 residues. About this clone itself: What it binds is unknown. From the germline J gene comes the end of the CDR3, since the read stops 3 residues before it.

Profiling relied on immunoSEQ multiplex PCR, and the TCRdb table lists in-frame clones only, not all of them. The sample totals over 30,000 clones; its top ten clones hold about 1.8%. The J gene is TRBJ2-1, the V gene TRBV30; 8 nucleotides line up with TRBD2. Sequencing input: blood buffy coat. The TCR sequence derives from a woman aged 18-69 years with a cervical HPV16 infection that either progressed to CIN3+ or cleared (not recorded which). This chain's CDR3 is CAWSVGSGNNEQFF. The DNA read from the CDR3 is TGTGCCTGGAGTGTTGGTAGCGGGAACAATGAG.